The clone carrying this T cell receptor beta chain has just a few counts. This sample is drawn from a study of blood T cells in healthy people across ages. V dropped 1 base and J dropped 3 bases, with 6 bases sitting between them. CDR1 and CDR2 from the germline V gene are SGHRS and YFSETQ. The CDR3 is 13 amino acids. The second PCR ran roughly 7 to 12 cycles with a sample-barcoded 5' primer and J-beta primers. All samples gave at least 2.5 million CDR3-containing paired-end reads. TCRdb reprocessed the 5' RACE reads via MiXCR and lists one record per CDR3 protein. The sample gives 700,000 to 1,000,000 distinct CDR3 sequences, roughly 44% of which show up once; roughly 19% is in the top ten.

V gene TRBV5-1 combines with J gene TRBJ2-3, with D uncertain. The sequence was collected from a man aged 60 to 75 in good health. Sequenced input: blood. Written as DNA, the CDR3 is TGCGCCAGCAGCTTGACCAAAACAGATACGCAGTATTTT. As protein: CASSLTKTDTQYF. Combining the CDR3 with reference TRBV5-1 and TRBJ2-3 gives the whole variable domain KAGVTQTPRYLIKTRGQQVTLSCSPISGHRSVSWYQQTPGQGLQFLFEYFSETQRNKGNFPGRFSGRQFSNSRSEMNVSTLELGDSALYLCASSLTKTDTQYFGPGTRLTVL.